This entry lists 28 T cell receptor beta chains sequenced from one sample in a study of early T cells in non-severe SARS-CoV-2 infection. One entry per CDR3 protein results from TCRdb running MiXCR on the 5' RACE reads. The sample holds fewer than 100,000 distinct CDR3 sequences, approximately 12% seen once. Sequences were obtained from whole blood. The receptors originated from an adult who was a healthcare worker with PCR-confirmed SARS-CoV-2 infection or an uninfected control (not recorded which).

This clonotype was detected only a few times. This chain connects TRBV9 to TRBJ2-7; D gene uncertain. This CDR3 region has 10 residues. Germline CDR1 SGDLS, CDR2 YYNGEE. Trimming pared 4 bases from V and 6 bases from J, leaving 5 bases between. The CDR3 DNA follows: TGTGCCAGCAGCTCTTCCGAGCAGTACTTC. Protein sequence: CASSSSEQYF.

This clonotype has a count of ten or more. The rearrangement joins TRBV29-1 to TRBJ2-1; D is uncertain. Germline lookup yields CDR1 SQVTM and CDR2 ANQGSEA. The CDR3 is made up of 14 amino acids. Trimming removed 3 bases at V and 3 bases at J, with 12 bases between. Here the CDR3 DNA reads TGCAGCGTTGAGCCACCGCCGAGCTACAATGAGCAGTTCTTC. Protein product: CSVEPPPSYNEQFF.

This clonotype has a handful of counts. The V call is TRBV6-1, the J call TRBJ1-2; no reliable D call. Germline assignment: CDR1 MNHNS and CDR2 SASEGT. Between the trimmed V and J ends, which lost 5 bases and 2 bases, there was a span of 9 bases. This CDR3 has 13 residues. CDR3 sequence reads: CASSRAQNYGYTF. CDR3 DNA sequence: TGTGCCAGCAGTCGGGCTCAGAACTATGGCTACACCTTC.

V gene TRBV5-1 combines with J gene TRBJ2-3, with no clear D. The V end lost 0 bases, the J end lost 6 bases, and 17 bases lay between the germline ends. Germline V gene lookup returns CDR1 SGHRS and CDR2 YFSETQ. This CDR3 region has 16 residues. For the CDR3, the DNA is TGCGCCAGCAGCTTGGGACGGACCAACGGCCGGGATACGCAGTATTTT. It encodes CASSLGRTNGRDTQYF.

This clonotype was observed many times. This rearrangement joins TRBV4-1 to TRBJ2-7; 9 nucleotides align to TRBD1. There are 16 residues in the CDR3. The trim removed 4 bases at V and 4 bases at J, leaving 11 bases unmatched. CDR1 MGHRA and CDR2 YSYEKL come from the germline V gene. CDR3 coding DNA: TGCGCCAGCAGCCCCTCCTGGGGGGACAGGGTTTACGAGCAGTACTTC. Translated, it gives CASSPSWGDRVYEQYF.

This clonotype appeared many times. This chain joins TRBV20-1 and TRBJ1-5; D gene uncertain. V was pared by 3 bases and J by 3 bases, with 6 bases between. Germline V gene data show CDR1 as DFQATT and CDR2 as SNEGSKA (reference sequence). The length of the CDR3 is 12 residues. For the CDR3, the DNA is TGCAGTGCTAGCAGCTCCAATCAGCCCCAGCATTTT. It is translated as CSASSSNQPQHF.

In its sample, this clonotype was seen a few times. In DNA form, the CDR3 reads TGTGCCAGCAGTTTATTGTCAGGGATTGGACCTGGAAACACCATATATTTT. Translating gives CASSLLSGIGPGNTIYF. V is TRBV28 and J is TRBJ1-3; a weak D match, TRBD1 (5 bases). V gave up 1 base and J gave up 2 bases, with 15 bases separating them. The CDR3 is 17 amino acids. Germline CDR1 is MDHEN and CDR2 is SYDVKM.

In nucleotides, the CDR3 is TGTGCCAGCAGCCCCGGTCGTCGCGGACACTGGGGAGATACGCAGTATTTT. Amino acids: CASSPGRRGHWGDTQYF. This rearrangement joins TRBV14 to TRBJ2-3, with a weak D call TRBD1 (5 bases). CDR3 length equals 17 residues. The germline gives CDR1 SGHDN, CDR2 FVKESK. V was shortened by 4 bases and J by 5 bases, with 22 bases between the two germline ends. Complete variable domain (other parts from reference TRBV14 and TRBJ2-3): EAGVTQFPSHSVIEKGQTVTLRCDPISGHDNLYWYRRVMGKEIKFLLHFVKESKQDESGMPNNRFLAERTGGTYSTLKVQPAELEDSGVYFCASSPGRRGHWGDTQYFGPGTRLTVL.

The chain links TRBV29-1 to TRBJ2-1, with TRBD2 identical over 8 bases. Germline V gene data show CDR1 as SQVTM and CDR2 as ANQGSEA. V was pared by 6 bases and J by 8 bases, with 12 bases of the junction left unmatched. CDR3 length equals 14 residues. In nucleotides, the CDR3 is TGCAGCGTCTACCCCGGGACTAGTCCCGATGAGCAGTTCTTC. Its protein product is CSVYPGTSPDEQFF.

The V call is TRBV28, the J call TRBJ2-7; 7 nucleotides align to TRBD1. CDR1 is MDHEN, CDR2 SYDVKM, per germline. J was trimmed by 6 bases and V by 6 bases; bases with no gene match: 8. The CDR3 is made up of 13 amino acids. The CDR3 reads CASRRAGGSEQYF. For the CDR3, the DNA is TGTGCCAGCAGGAGGGCAGGGGGTAGCGAGCAGTACTTC.

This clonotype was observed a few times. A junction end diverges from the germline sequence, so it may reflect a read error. The CDR3 coding sequence is TGTGCCAACAGTTTGTTCCACGAGCAGTACTTC. The encoded protein is CANSLFHEQYF. The genes are TRBV28 and TRBJ2-7; D gene unclear. Germline CDR1 is MDHEN and CDR2 is SYDVKM. The CDR3 is 11 amino acids.

The CDR3 nucleotides are TGCGCCAGCAGCCCGACAGGGATCACAGAGACCCAGTACTTC. This encodes CASSPTGITETQYF. The chain links TRBV4-1 to TRBJ2-5, with 7 nucleotides matching TRBD1. V lost 4 bases to trimming and J lost 4 bases; unmatched junction nucleotides: 6. Germline V gene sequence: CDR1 MGHRA, CDR2 YSYEKL. This CDR3 has 14 amino acids.

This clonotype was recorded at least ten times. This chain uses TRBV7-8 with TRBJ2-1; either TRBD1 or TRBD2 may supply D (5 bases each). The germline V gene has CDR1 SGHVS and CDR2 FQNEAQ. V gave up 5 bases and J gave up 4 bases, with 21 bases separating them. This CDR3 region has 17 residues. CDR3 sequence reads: CASSLLIRGGSYNEQFF. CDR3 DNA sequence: TGTGCCAGCAGCCTTCTGATTAGGGGCGGGTCATACAATGAGCAGTTCTTC.

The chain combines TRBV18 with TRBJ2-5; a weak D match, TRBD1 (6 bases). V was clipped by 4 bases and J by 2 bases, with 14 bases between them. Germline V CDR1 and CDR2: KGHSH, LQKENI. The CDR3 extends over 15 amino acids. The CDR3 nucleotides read TGTGCCAGCTCACTAATCGTACAGGGACAAGAGACCCAGTACTTC. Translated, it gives CASSLIVQGQETQYF.

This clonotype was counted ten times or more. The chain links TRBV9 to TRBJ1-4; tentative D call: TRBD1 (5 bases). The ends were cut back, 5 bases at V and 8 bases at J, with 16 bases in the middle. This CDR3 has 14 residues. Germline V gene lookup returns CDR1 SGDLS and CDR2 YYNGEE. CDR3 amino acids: CASSYGSQEEKLFF. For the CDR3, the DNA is TGTGCCAGCAGTTATGGTTCACAGGAGGAAAAACTGTTTTTT.

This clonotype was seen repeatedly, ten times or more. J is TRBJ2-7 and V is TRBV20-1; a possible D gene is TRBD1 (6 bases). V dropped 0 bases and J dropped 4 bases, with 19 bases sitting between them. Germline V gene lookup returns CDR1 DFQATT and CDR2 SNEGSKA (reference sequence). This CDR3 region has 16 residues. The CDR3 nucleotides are TGCAGTGCTAGAGAGCCCTTTACAGGGAGTGGGTACGAGCAGTACTTC. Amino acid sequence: CSAREPFTGSGYEQYF.

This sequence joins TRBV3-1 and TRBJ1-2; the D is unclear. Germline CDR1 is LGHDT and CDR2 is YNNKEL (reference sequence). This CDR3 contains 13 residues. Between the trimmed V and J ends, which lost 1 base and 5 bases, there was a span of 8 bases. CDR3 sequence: CASSQGAGYGYTF. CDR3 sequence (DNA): TGTGCCAGCAGCCAAGGAGCTGGGTATGGCTACACCTTC.

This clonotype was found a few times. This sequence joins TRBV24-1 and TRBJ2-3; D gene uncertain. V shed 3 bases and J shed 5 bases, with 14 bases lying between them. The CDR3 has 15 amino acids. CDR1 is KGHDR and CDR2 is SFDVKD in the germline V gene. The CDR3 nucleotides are TGTGCCACCAGTGATCCGGCCAGGCGCCGAGATACGCAGTATTTT. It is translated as CATSDPARRRDTQYF.

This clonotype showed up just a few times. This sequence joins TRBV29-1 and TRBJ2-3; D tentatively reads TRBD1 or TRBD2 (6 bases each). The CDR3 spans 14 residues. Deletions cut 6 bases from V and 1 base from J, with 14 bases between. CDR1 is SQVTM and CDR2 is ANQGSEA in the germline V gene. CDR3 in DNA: TGCAGCGTAGCTCGGGGGCGAGGCACAGATACGCAGTATTTT. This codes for CSVARGRGTDTQYF.

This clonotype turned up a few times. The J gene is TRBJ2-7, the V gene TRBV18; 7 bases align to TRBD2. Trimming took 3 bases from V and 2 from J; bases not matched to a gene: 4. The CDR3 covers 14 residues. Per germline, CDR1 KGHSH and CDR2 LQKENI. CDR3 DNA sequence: TGTGCCAGCTCACCCCGGGACTACGCCTACGAGCAGTACTTC. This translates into CASSPRDYAYEQYF.

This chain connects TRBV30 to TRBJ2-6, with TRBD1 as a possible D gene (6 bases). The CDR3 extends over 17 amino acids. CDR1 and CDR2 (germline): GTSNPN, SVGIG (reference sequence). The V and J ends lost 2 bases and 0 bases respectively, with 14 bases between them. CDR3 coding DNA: TGTGCCTGGAGTCACAGGGAATTGGGCTCTGGGGCCAACGTCCTGACTTTC. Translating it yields CAWSHRELGSGANVLTF.

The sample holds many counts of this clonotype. CDR3 amino acids: CASSLPRQAGELFF. DNA for the CDR3: TGCGCCAGCAGCTTGCCGCGACAGGCCGGGGAGCTGTTTTTT. The V gene is TRBV5-1, the J gene TRBJ2-2, with D possibly TRBD1 on 6 matching bases. The CDR3 is 14 residues long. Germline CDR1 and CDR2: SGHRS and YFSETQ. The V gene lost 1 base and the J gene lost 6 bases, with 10 bases spanning the gap.

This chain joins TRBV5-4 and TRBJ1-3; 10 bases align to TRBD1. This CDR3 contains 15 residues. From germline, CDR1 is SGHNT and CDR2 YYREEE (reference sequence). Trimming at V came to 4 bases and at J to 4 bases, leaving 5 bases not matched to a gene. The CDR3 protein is CASSQGQGNGNTIYF. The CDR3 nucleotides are TGTGCCAGCAGCCAGGGACAGGGGAACGGAAACACCATATATTTT.

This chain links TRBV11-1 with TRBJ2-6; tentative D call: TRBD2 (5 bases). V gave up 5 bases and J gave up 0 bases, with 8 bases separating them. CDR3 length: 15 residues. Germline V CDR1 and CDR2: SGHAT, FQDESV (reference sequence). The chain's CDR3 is CASSPGISGANVLTF. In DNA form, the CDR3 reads TGTGCCAGCAGCCCGGGGATCTCTGGGGCCAACGTCCTGACTTTC.

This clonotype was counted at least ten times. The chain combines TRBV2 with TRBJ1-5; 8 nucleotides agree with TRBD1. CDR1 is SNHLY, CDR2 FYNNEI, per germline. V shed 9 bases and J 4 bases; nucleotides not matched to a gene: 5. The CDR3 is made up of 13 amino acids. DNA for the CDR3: TGTGCCAGTGGACAGGGTCCGAATCAGCCCCAGCATTTT. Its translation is CASGQGPNQPQHF.

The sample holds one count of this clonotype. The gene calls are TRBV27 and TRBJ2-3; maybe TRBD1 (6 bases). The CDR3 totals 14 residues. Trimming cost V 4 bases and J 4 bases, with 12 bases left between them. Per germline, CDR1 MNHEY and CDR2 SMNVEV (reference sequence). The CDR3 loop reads CASSSYSGADTQYF. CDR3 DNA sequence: TGTGCCAGCAGTTCCTACTCAGGGGCAGATACGCAGTATTTT.

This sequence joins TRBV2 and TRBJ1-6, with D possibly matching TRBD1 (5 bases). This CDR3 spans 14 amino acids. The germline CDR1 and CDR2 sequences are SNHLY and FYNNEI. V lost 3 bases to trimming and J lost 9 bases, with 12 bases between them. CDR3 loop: CASSDRVGRSPLHF. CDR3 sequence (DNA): TGTGCCAGCAGTGACAGGGTCGGCCGTTCACCCCTCCACTTT.

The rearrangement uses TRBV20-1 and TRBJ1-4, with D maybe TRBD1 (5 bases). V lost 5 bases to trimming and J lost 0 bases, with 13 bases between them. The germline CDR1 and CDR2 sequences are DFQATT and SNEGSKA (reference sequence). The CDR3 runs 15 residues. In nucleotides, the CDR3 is TGCAGTGCTGAGGGACGGCAAGCAACTAATGAAAAACTGTTTTTT. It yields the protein CSAEGRQATNEKLFF.